Listed here are 21 T cell receptor beta chains from one sample, sequenced in a study of T cells in localized non-small cell lung cancer. The data were produced by immunoSEQ multiplex PCR, yet TCRdb's version contains in-frame clones alone and is incomplete. The profile shows fewer than 25,000 clones, less than 90% of them singletons. Specimen: peripheral blood, collected before any cancer treatment. These TCRs come from a woman aged 35-75 years with stage I lung adenocarcinoma.

V usage is TRBV27 and J usage is TRBJ1-3; maybe TRBD1 (6 bases). CDR3 size: 16 residues. CDR1 is MNHEY and CDR2 is SMNVEV in the germline V gene (reference sequence). Trimming shortened V by 0 bases and J by 0 bases, and 9 bases separated the two germline ends. The CDR3, as DNA: TGTGCCAGCAGTTTATCGATGGACAGCTCTGGAAACACCATATATTTT. It translates to CASSLSMDSSGNTIYF.

J is TRBJ2-7 and V is TRBV25-1, with D possibly TRBD1 on 5 matching bases. Looked up from germline, CDR1 is MGHDK and CDR2 is SYGVNS. The germline V and J ends were trimmed by 1 base and 1 base, with 20 bases remaining between them. The CDR3 has 18 residues. CDR3 residues: CASSESRRVFEGSYEQYF. The CDR3 bases are TGTGCCAGCAGTGAATCCCGCAGGGTGTTTGAAGGTTCCTACGAGCAGTACTTC.

J is TRBJ1-4 and V is TRBV23-1; no reliable D call. TRBV23-1 is identified as an open reading frame with a role that is uncertain. This CDR3 is built from 15 residues. Trimming left V 0 bases short and J 3 bases short, with 8 bases between. CDR3 in DNA: TGCGCCAGCAGTCAATCGAGTGGAGCTAATGAAAAACTGTTTTTT. Protein product: CASSQSSGANEKLFF.

The CDR3 DNA follows: TGTGCCAGCAGCTTTACGGTAGGGCAGGGGGAAGCTTTCTTT. This sequence encodes CASSFTVGQGEAFF. This rearrangement joins TRBV7-9 to TRBJ1-1; the D gene is possibly TRBD1 (6 bases). The CDR3 spans 14 residues. The V end lost 3 bases, the J end lost 8 bases, and 16 bases lay between the germline ends. Germline-derived CDR1 and CDR2 are SEHNR and FQNEAQ (reference sequence).

For the CDR3, the DNA is TGTGCCACCAGCAGAGACCCATCGGGGACTAATGAAAAACTGTTTTTT. Protein: CATSRDPSGTNEKLFF. The chain uses TRBV15 and TRBJ1-4; D not resolved. The V end was cut by 0 bases, the J end by 2 bases, with 10 bases between. The germline V gene encodes CDR1 LNHNV and CDR2 YYDKDF (reference sequence). CDR3 size: 16 residues.

This chain connects TRBV6-5 to TRBJ1-2, with 8 bases aligning to TRBD1. CDR1 and CDR2 (germline): MNHEY, SVGAGI. This CDR3 has 14 amino acids. V lost 6 bases, J lost 6 bases, and 9 bases stayed unmatched. This CDR3 is CASRDRDRRHGYTF. DNA of the CDR3: TGTGCCAGCAGAGACCGGGACAGGCGGCATGGCTACACCTTC.

The CDR3 DNA sequence: TGTGCCAGCAGTTCCCAGGGAGGTAATGGCTACACCTTC. It encodes CASSSQGGNGYTF. V gene TRBV6-5 combines with J gene TRBJ1-2, with D maybe TRBD1 (5 bases). The CDR3 is made up of 13 amino acids. Germline lookup yields CDR1 MNHEY and CDR2 SVGAGI. Trimming left V 4 bases short and J 6 bases short, with 12 bases between.

The chain couples TRBV7-2 to TRBJ2-1; 10 nucleotides agree with TRBD1. CDR1 is SGHTA and CDR2 is FQGNSA in the germline V gene. The CDR3 runs 15 residues. V lost 3 bases, J lost 4 bases, and 3 bases stayed unmatched. DNA for the CDR3: TGTGCCAGCAGCTTGACAGGGGGCTTTTACAATGAGCAGTTCTTC. Its protein product is CASSLTGGFYNEQFF.

This clone was seen a handful of times. The CDR3 loop is CASSLPRQNTGELFF. The CDR3 DNA reads TGTGCCAGCAGCTTGCCAAGACAGAACACCGGGGAGCTGTTTTTT. V usage is TRBV5-4 and J usage is TRBJ2-2; D is unresolved. The germline V and J ends were trimmed by 1 base and 1 base, with 8 bases remaining between them. Germline V gives CDR1 SGHNT, CDR2 YYREEE (reference sequence). This CDR3 is 15 amino acids long.

The gene calls are TRBV18 and TRBJ2-4; 7 bases are a match to TRBD1. The CDR3 loop spans 17 amino acids. Germline V gives CDR1 KGHSH, CDR2 LQKENI. Unmatched junction bases numbered 7, after V lost 2 bases and J lost 0 bases. The CDR3 DNA is TGTGCCAGCTCACCAATCCAGGGGGTACTAGCCAAAAACATTCAGTACTTC. Translating it yields CASSPIQGVLAKNIQYF. The full variable domain, with the rest looked up from reference TRBV18 and TRBJ2-4, is NAGVMQNPRHLVRRRGQEARLRCSPMKGHSHVYWYRQLPEEGLKFMVYLQKENIIDESGMPKERFSAEFPKEGPSILRIQQVVRGDSAAYFCASSPIQGVLAKNIQYFGAGTRLSVL.

The V and J genes are TRBV7-2 and TRBJ2-2; TRBD1 agrees at 9 bases. The CDR3 runs to 16 residues. Germline V CDR1 and CDR2: SGHTA, FQGNSA. J gave up 6 bases and V 2 bases, and 7 bases lay outside the gene matches. In DNA, the CDR3 is TGTGCCAGCAGCTTAAGTTACAGGGGGCGCTCCGGGGAGCTGTTTTTT. It codes for CASSLSYRGRSGELFF.

This chain links TRBV4-3 with TRBJ2-5, with 8 positions matching TRBD2. The CDR3 is 15 amino acids. V was clipped by 4 bases and J by 2 bases; unmatched bases: 6. CDR1 is LGHNA and CDR2 is YSLEER in the germline V gene. This CDR3 reads CASSPDGGGQETQYF. The CDR3 nucleotides read TGCGCCAGCAGCCCGGATGGCGGGGGGCAAGAGACCCAGTACTTC.

This clone has just a few counts. The CDR3 reads CASSQRLAGTDTQYF. CDR3 nucleotides: TGCGCCAGCAGCCAAAGGCTAGCTGGCACAGATACGCAGTATTTT. This chain joins TRBV4-1 and TRBJ2-3; tentative D call: TRBD2 (5 bases). Trimming removed 2 bases at V and 1 base at J, with 10 bases between. The CDR3 runs to 15 residues. Germline V gives CDR1 MGHRA, CDR2 YSYEKL.

This chain joins TRBV27 and TRBJ1-1; no definite D call. Per germline, CDR1 MNHEY and CDR2 SMNVEV (reference sequence). The CDR3 is made up of 14 amino acids. The ends were cut back, 5 bases at V and 4 bases at J, with 14 bases in the middle. For the CDR3, the DNA is TGTGCCAGCAGTCTGCATGAGTCGGGCACTGAAGCTTTCTTT. Protein sequence: CASSLHESGTEAFF.

This chain uses TRBV15 with TRBJ1-3; no clear D. From germline, CDR1 is LNHNV and CDR2 YYDKDF (reference sequence). Trimming stripped 0 bases from V and 2 bases from J, with 8 bases between. The CDR3 runs to 15 residues. CDR3 in DNA: TGTGCCACCAGCAGAGATGTGAGCACTGGAAACACCATATATTTT. This codes for CATSRDVSTGNTIYF. Filled out from reference TRBV15 and TRBJ1-3, the complete variable domain reads DAMVIQNPRYQVTQFGKPVTLSCSQTLNHNVMYWYQQKSSQAPKLLFHYYDKDFNNEADTPDNFQSRRPNTSFCFLDIRSPGLGDTAMYLCATSRDVSTGNTIYFGEGSWLTVV.

About this clone: The junction departs from germline at one end; a sequencing error may be responsible. The chain is built from TRBV7-3 and TRBJ2-7; unclear D gene. Germline CDR1 and CDR2: SGHTA and FQGTGA. The CDR3 totals 8 residues. The DNA for the CDR3 is TGTGCCAGCAGCCCGACGGTATTC. It yields the protein CASSPTVF.

The rearrangement joins TRBV30 to TRBJ2-7; TRBD2 agrees at 9 bases. Germline V gene lookup returns CDR1 GTSNPN and CDR2 SVGIG (reference sequence). V was clipped by 2 bases and J by 4 bases; unmatched bases: 6. This CDR3 spans 14 amino acids. CDR3 in amino acids: CAWSRDSGGYEQYF. The CDR3 DNA sequence: TGTGCCTGGAGTCGCGACAGCGGGGGGTACGAGCAGTACTTC.

This clone was seen a single time. V is TRBV10-3 and J is TRBJ2-6, with a tentative D call TRBD2 (5 bases). Germline CDR1 is ENHRY and CDR2 is SYGVKD. The CDR3 totals 18 residues. V gave up 7 bases and J gave up 0 bases, with 19 bases separating them. For the CDR3, the DNA is TGTGCCATCACTCAGACGGCGGGTCTAAGCTCTGGGGCCAACGTCCTGACTTTC. Its protein product is CAITQTAGLSSGANVLTF.

The chain is built from TRBV7-9 and TRBJ1-2; the D gene is possibly TRBD1 (6 bases). CDR3 size: 13 residues. CDR1 is SEHNR, CDR2 FQNEAQ, per germline (reference sequence). The V and J ends lost 4 bases and 5 bases respectively, with 11 bases between them. DNA of the CDR3: TGTGCCAGCAGCTCACCAACAGGGTATGGCTACACCTTC. The encoded protein is CASSSPTGYGYTF.

This chain joins TRBV2 and TRBJ2-7; D is undetermined. CDR3 size: 14 residues. Trimming left V 3 bases short and J 1 base short, with 10 bases between. In germline, CDR1 is SNHLY, CDR2 FYNNEI. The CDR3 DNA reads as TGTGCCAGCAGTGAGGGCAGCTTGTCCTACGAGCAGTACTTC. Translation: CASSEGSLSYEQYF.

This rearrangement joins TRBV18 to TRBJ1-6, with 7 bases lining up with TRBD1. The germline gives CDR1 KGHSH, CDR2 LQKENI. The length of the CDR3 is 14 residues. J lost 7 bases, V lost 6 bases, and 6 bases had no gene match. The chain's CDR3 is CASSLGQANSPLHF. CDR3 in DNA: TGTGCCAGCTCGCTCGGACAGGCCAATTCACCCCTCCACTTT.